A selection of T cell receptor beta chains follows, all from one sample in a study. TCRdb reprocessed the reads via MiXCR and lists one record per CDR3 protein. The repertoire consists of about 250 distinct CDR3 sequences, with 15% to 25% occurring once and the leading ten covering 40% to 45%. Specimen: CD8+ T cells (not recorded whether cultured). These receptors were obtained from a female donor. The CDR3 runs from the conserved cysteine through the conserved F or W. The D gene is left open where the match is weak. Size is omitted from some rows. Given values are once, few, many or a class for expanded clones.

V gene: TRBV27; D gene: -; J gene: TRBJ2-3; clone size: -; CDR3 DNA: TGTGCCAGCAGTCTTATGGGCCCAGATACGCAGTATTTT; CDR3 protein: CASSLMGPDTQYF
V gene: TRBV20-1; D gene: -; J gene: TRBJ2-1; clone size: -; CDR3 DNA: TGCAGTGCCGACATGTCGTTGGAGAATGAGCAGTTCTTC; CDR3 protein: CSADMSLENEQFF
V gene: TRBV18; D gene: -; J gene: TRBJ2-3; clone size: hyperexpanded; CDR3 DNA: TGTGCCAGCTCACCACCGACAGTGACCTACACAGATACGCAGTATTTT; CDR3 protein: CASSPPTVTYTDTQYF
V gene: TRBV30; D gene: -; J gene: TRBJ1-4; clone size: large; CDR3 DNA: TGTGCCCCCCCGGGCCCGTATGAAAAACTGTTTTTT; CDR3 protein: CAPPGPYEKLFF
V gene: TRBV6-1; D gene: -; J gene: TRBJ1-1; clone size: large; CDR3 DNA: TGTGCCAGCAGTGAAGCTTATTGGGCAGGGGTGAACACTGAAGCTTTCTTT; CDR3 protein: CASSEAYWAGVNTEAFF
V gene: TRBV15; D gene: -; J gene: TRBJ2-7; clone size: large; CDR3 DNA: TGTGCCACCAGCAGAGATCCAGGGTCCTACGAGCAGTACTTC; CDR3 protein: CATSRDPGSYEQYF
V gene: TRBV29-1; D gene: TRBD1; J gene: TRBJ1-1; clone size: medium-sized; CDR3 DNA: TGCAGCGTTGAAAAGGGGGCTACTGAAGCTTTCTTT; CDR3 protein: CSVEKGATEAFF
V gene: TRBV29-1; D gene: -; J gene: TRBJ1-1; clone size: medium-sized; CDR3 DNA: TGCAGCGTTGAAGATCTCAAGGGTGCTGAAGCTTTCTTT; CDR3 protein: CSVEDLKGAEAFF
V gene: TRBV11-1; D gene: TRBD1; J gene: TRBJ2-6; clone size: large; CDR3 DNA: TGTGCCAGCAGCTCCTGGGACAGGGCCTCTGGGGCCAACGTCCTGACTTTC; CDR3 protein: CASSSWDRASGANVLTF
V gene: TRBV20-1; D gene: -; J gene: TRBJ1-3; clone size: large; CDR3 DNA: TGCAGTGCTCTCCACCGGGACTCCGGAAACACCATATATTTT; CDR3 protein: CSALHRDSGNTIYF
V gene: TRBV5-6; D gene: -; J gene: TRBJ1-2; clone size: -; CDR3 DNA: TGTGCCAGCAGCTTGGAGGGGCAGGGACCTCTCTACTATGGCTACACCTTC; CDR3 protein: CASSLEGQGPLYYGYTF
V gene: TRBV7-2; D gene: TRBD1; J gene: TRBJ2-5; clone size: large; CDR3 DNA: TGTGCCAGCAGCCCCGGCCTTGTGGACAGGGTGGTTGGAGAGACCCAGTACTTC; CDR3 protein: CASSPGLVDRVVGETQYF
V gene: TRBV4-1; D gene: -; J gene: TRBJ1-5; clone size: large; CDR3 DNA: TGCGCCAGCAGCCAAGAGGAGGGACCATGGAATCAGCCCCAGCATTTT; CDR3 protein: CASSQEEGPWNQPQHF
V gene: TRBV4-3; D gene: TRBD1; J gene: TRBJ1-2; clone size: medium-sized; CDR3 DNA: TGCGCCAGCAGCCAAGCCCCCGGGACAGGGGACGGCTACACCTTC; CDR3 protein: CASSQAPGTGDGYTF
V gene: TRBV20-1; D gene: TRBD1; J gene: TRBJ1-1; clone size: -; CDR3 DNA: TGCAGTGCTAGCGCATTAGATCGTACAGGGGCGACGGCGTCGGGACGAGAGGGGGACCTTGAAGCTTTCTTT; CDR3 protein: CSASALDRTGATASGREGDLEAFF
V gene: TRBV15; D gene: -; J gene: TRBJ2-5; clone size: few; CDR3 DNA: TGTGCCACCAGCAGAGGATTTGCGCAACAAGAGACCCAGTACTTC; CDR3 protein: CATSRGFAQQETQYF
V gene: TRBV20-1; D gene: TRBD1; J gene: TRBJ1-1; clone size: large; CDR3 DNA: TGCAGTGCTAGCGCATTAGATCGTACAGGGGCGACAGCGTCGGGACGAGAGAGGGACCTTGAAGCTTTCTTT; CDR3 protein: CSASALDRTGATASGRERDLEAFF
V gene: TRBV20-1; D gene: TRBD2; J gene: TRBJ2-7; clone size: medium-sized; CDR3 DNA: TGCAGTGCTAGAGCGCGAGCGGGGGGCTACGAGCAGTACTTC; CDR3 protein: CSARARAGGYEQYF
V gene: TRBV20-1; D gene: -; J gene: TRBJ2-7; clone size: medium-sized; CDR3 DNA: TGCAGTGCTAGGACAGGGAGGTTCTACGAGCAGTACTTC; CDR3 protein: CSARTGRFYEQYF
V gene: TRBV10-3; D gene: TRBD2; J gene: TRBJ2-5; clone size: hyperexpanded; CDR3 DNA: TGTGCCATCAGCCTTAAGACTAGCGGAGAGACCCAGTACTTC; CDR3 protein: CAISLKTSGETQYF
V gene: TRBV5-4; D gene: -; J gene: TRBJ1-1; clone size: medium-sized; CDR3 DNA: TGTGCCAGCAGCTACTTGGGGGAGTGGAACACTGAAGCTTTCTTT; CDR3 protein: CASSYLGEWNTEAFF
V gene: TRBV29-1; D gene: -; J gene: TRBJ2-3; clone size: medium-sized; CDR3 DNA: TGCAGCGTTTTGGGGGTAACTAGCACAGATACGCAGTATTTT; CDR3 protein: CSVLGVTSTDTQYF
V gene: TRBV29-1; D gene: -; J gene: TRBJ1-1; clone size: large; CDR3 DNA: TGCAGCGTCGATAAGGGGGGCCCTGAAGCTTTCTTT; CDR3 protein: CSVDKGGPEAFF
V gene: TRBV7-9; D gene: -; J gene: TRBJ1-1; clone size: medium-sized; CDR3 DNA: TGTGCCAGCAGCTTTGGGCACTCTGAAGCTTTCTTT; CDR3 protein: CASSFGHSEAFF
V gene: TRBV30; D gene: -; J gene: TRBJ2-6; clone size: few; CDR3 DNA: TGTGCCTGGAGTGTATGGCGGCAGGAGTCTGGGGCCAACGTCCTGGCTTTC; CDR3 protein: CAWSVWRQESGANVLAF
V gene: TRBV30; D gene: TRBD2; J gene: TRBJ2-6; clone size: hyperexpanded; CDR3 DNA: TGTGCCTGGAGTGTATGGCGGCGGGAGTCTGGGGCCAACGTCCTGACTTTC; CDR3 protein: CAWSVWRRESGANVLTF
V gene: TRBV13; D gene: -; J gene: TRBJ1-1; clone size: -; CDR3 DNA: TGTGCCAGCAGGACCCGGGGAGGGATGAACACTGAAGCTTTCTTT; CDR3 protein: CASRTRGGMNTEAFF
V gene: TRBV5-5; D gene: TRBD2; J gene: TRBJ2-3; clone size: hyperexpanded; CDR3 DNA: TGTGCCAGCAGCCCCTGGTTAACTAGCGGGTACACAGATACGCAGTATTTT; CDR3 protein: CASSPWLTSGYTDTQYF
V gene: TRBV6-6; D gene: -; J gene: TRBJ2-5; clone size: large; CDR3 DNA: TGTGCCAGCACCCCAGAGAAAAGTCTAGGGCCAGGGACCCAGTACTTC; CDR3 protein: CASTPEKSLGPGTQYF